A selection of T cell receptor beta chains follows, all from one sample in a study of shared clonotypes between healthy human individuals. Libraries were prepared by immunoSEQ multiplex PCR; TCRdb keeps only in-frame clonotypes and omits some of them. The repertoire holds 950,000 to 1,300,000 clones, with more than 60% as singletons. Sequencing was done on a sample of memory CD4+ T cells sorted from blood. These receptors were taken from a man aged 18 to 30 in good health. Both conserved end residues are part of each CDR3. A D gene is named only where the DNA matches it firmly. Some rows mark clone size as missing; the rest say once, few, many or name a class of expanded clone.

>TRBJ1-1|NA|NA|TRBV13|13
TGTGCCAGCAGCTTATCCCAGAACACTGAAGCTTTCTTT
CASSLSQNTEAFF
>TRBJ2-7|NA|TRBD2|TRBV30|13
TGTGCCTGGAACCTAGCGGCCTCCTACGAGCAGTACTTC
CAWNLAASYEQYF
>TRBJ2-2|NA|TRBD2|TRBV11-3|16
TGTGCCAGCAGCTCAGGACTAGCGGGCGGGACCGGGGAGCTGTTTTTT
CASSSGLAGGTGELFF
>TRBJ1-5|once|NA|TRBV5-6|15
TGTGCCAGCAGCTTGGGATTAAGGGCAGATCAGCCCCAGCATTTT
CASSLGLRADQPQHF
>TRBJ1-2|few|NA|TRBV2|13
TGTGCCAGCAGTGGGGACGGGAGCTATGGCTACACCTTC
CASSGDGSYGYTF
>TRBJ1-4|NA|NA|TRBV5-4|16
TGTGCCAGCAGCTTGGCCACGGGTGCAACTAATGAAAAACTGTTTTTT
CASSLATGATNEKLFF
>TRBJ2-7|NA|TRBD1|TRBV13|15
TGTGCCAGCAGCCGCATAGGGGGCTACTTCTACGAGCAGTACTTC
CASSRIGGYFYEQYF
>TRBJ1-5|NA|TRBD1|TRBV6-1|15
TGTGCCAGCAGTGGGGGACAGGGGGCCAGTCAGCCCCAGCATTTT
CASSGGQGASQPQHF
>TRBJ2-2|NA|NA|TRBV27|15
TGTGCCAGCACCCGAAGTAAGGGGAACACCGGGGAGCTGTTTTTT
CASTRSKGNTGELFF
>TRBJ1-1|NA|TRBD1|TRBV6-5|14
TGTGCCAGCAGTTCCGACAGGGAACTAGGTGAAGCTTTCTTT
CASSSDRELGEAFF
>TRBJ1-3|NA|NA|TRBV5-1|16
TGCGCCAGCAGCTTGCAGGAACAGAGCTCTGGAAACACCATATATTTT
CASSLQEQSSGNTIYF
>TRBJ2-5|NA|TRBD1|TRBV29-1|13
TGCAGCGGTAGGGACAGGGGATTAGAGACCCAGTACTTC
CSGRDRGLETQYF
>TRBJ1-2|NA|NA|TRBV6-1|15
TGTGCCAGCACCTCCGGGTCACTACACAACTATGGCTACACCTTC
CASTSGSLHNYGYTF
>TRBJ1-4|NA|TRBD1|TRBV9|18
TGTGCCAGCAGCCCCGGACAGGGTTATTCCTCGAGGGTCGAAAAACTGTTTTTT
CASSPGQGYSSRVEKLFF
>TRBJ1-2|NA|NA|TRBV5-4|14
TGTGCCAGCAGCTCTCCCCGGGACACCTATGGCTACACCTTC
CASSSPRDTYGYTF
>TRBJ1-1|NA|TRBD1|TRBV19|11
TGTGCCAGCCGGACAGGGGTTGCTGCTTTCTTT
CASRTGVAAFF
>TRBJ2-7|NA|TRBD2|TRBV14|15
TGTGCCAGCAGCCCTTGGGACGGGACTACCTACGAGCAGTACTTC
CASSPWDGTTYEQYF
>TRBJ1-1|NA|TRBD1|TRBV6-5|13
TGTGCCAGCGGTAGAGACAGGGGCACTGAAGCTTTCTTT
CASGRDRGTEAFF
>TRBJ1-1|NA|NA|TRBV4-3|16
TGCGCCAGCAGCCTCCGCGCACGGCTTTCGAACACTGAAGCTTTCTTT
CASSLRARLSNTEAFF
>TRBJ2-3|NA|TRBD2|TRBV6-1|15
TGTGCCACCCGCCGGGGGGGACTCCTCACAGATACGCAGTATTTT
CATRRGGLLTDTQYF
>TRBJ2-2|NA|NA|TRBV19|15
TGTGCCAGTAGTATTGGGGCAGGGGTCACCGGGGAGCTGTTTTTT
CASSIGAGVTGELFF
>TRBJ2-5|NA|NA|TRBV2|14
TGTGCCAGCGGTTCCGGGACTCGCCAAGAGACCCAGTACTTC
CASGSGTRQETQYF
>TRBJ2-7|NA|NA|TRBV6-5|13
TGTGCCAGCAACCAGGGCTCGAGGGGGGAGCAGTACTTC
CASNQGSRGEQYF
>TRBJ2-7|once|NA|TRBV4-1|14
TGCGCCAGCAGCCAAGTTCAGGTACCCTACGAGCAGTACTTC
CASSQVQVPYEQYF
>TRBJ1-1|many|NA|TRBV18|13
TGTGCCAGCTCACCGTCCGACACCCGTGGGGCTTTCTTT
CASSPSDTRGAFF
>TRBJ1-2|NA|NA|TRBV5-5|15
TGTGCCAGCAGCTATAGGGACCTTGCAGGCTATGGCTACACCTTC
CASSYRDLAGYGYTF
>TRBJ1-5|NA|TRBD1|TRBV10-3|14
TGTGCCATCAGCACAGGGGAGGGGACTCAGCCCCAGCATTTT
CAISTGEGTQPQHF